The 22 T cell receptor beta chains given below trace back to one sample, sequenced in a study of blood T cell repertoires in COVID-19 (dated by TCRdb to the early 2020s). Libraries were made using the immunoSEQ multiplex PCR assay. Sourced from immuneACCESS, this table was stored by TCRdb with only in-frame sequences that have V and J called. A share of the clones is absent; for the studies checked, an unresolved V gene accounts for under half, and the remainder has no known explanation. Here the sample has roughly 130,000 clones; about 88% occur a single time. The ten biggest clones cover approximately 3.5% of the sample. The material sequenced was peripheral blood. The receptors shown here come from a man aged 50 or older with active COVID-19.

In this sample, this clone turned up once. V is TRBV5-1 and J is TRBJ2-5; 14 bases line up with TRBD2. The CDR3 contains 16 residues. J gave up 5 bases and V 4 bases, and 7 bases lay outside the gene matches. Germline-derived CDR1 and CDR2 are SGHRS and YFSETQ. The CDR3 here is CASSQTSGGARETQYF. CDR3 DNA sequence: TGCGCCAGCAGCCAGACTAGCGGGGGGGCGCGGGAGACCCAGTACTTC.

The chain's CDR3 is CASSQDPQGYGGYTF. The CDR3 bases are TGTGCCAGCAGCCAAGATCCACAGGGGTATGGTGGCTACACCTTC. The chain carries TRBV4-2 and TRBJ1-2; 7 bases line up with TRBD1. This CDR3 is 15 amino acids long. Trimming at V came to 0 bases and at J to 7 bases, leaving 8 bases not matched to a gene. Germline-derived CDR1 and CDR2 are LGHNA and YNFKEQ.

V usage is TRBV7-9 and J usage is TRBJ1-6, with D possibly being TRBD1 (5 bases). The CDR3 is made up of 16 amino acids. Germline CDR1 reads SEHNR; CDR2 reads FQNEAQ (reference sequence). V lost 1 base, J lost 7 bases, and 14 bases lay in between. For the CDR3, the DNA is TGTGCCAGCAGCTTAGAGTGGGGCTCTCCCAATTCACCCCTCCACTTT. It is translated as CASSLEWGSPNSPLHF.

The chain employs TRBV10-3 and TRBJ2-5; 9 nucleotides align to TRBD1. V lost 6 bases to trimming and J lost 5 bases; unmatched junction nucleotides: 4. CDR1 ENHRY and CDR2 SYGVKD come from the germline V gene. The CDR3 sequence is 13 residues long. The CDR3: CAISPTGGETQYF. CDR3 in DNA: TGTGCCATCAGCCCCACAGGGGGCGAGACCCAGTACTTC.

This clone was picked up a small number of times. This chain connects TRBV18 to TRBJ1-6; no definite D call. This CDR3 comprises 14 residues. V gave up 5 bases and J gave up 7 bases, with 12 bases separating them. Germline lookup yields CDR1 KGHSH and CDR2 LQKENI. CDR3 bases: TGTGCCAGCTCATCCGAACATTTCAATTCACCCCTCCACTTT. Amino acid sequence: CASSSEHFNSPLHF.

The count of this clone is one. This sequence joins TRBV10-3 and TRBJ1-5; TRBD1 matches 9 bases. With 0 bases clipped from V and 4 bases from J, the junction kept 4 bases outside the gene matches. Germline V lookup: CDR1 ENHRY, CDR2 SYGVKD. This CDR3 is 16 amino acids long. The CDR3 is CAISESGTGRNQPQHF. In DNA form, the CDR3 reads TGTGCCATCAGTGAGTCGGGGACAGGGCGAAATCAGCCCCAGCATTTT.

This clone was seen a handful of times. The CDR3 loop is CASRRTGDYGYTF. The CDR3 DNA reads TGTGCCAGCAGGCGGACAGGCGACTATGGCTACACCTTC. The V call is TRBV6-5, the J call TRBJ1-2, with 7 bases identical to TRBD1. CDR1 is MNHEY, CDR2 SVGAGI, per germline. There are 13 residues in the CDR3. V was clipped by 6 bases and J by 3 bases; unmatched bases: 4.

Details on this clone: The junction departs from germline at one end; a sequencing error may be responsible. This chain links TRBV19 with TRBJ1-1, with 8 bases matching TRBD1. The V gene's germline CDR1 is LNHDA and CDR2 SQIVND (reference sequence). The CDR3 contains 15 residues. CDR3 in amino acids: CASSNKGQANTKAFF. The CDR3 DNA reads TGTGCCAGTAGCAATAAGGGACAGGCGAACACTAAAGCTTTCTTT.

The rearrangement links TRBV5-1 to TRBJ2-1; 8 nucleotides agree with TRBD2. The V gene end was trimmed by 0 bases and the J gene end by 10 bases; junction bases not matched to a gene: 9. There are 15 residues in the CDR3. Germline-derived CDR1 and CDR2 are SGHRS and YFSETQ. The CDR3 nucleotides read TGCGCCAGCAGCTTGGGTAGCGGGGCCTACCCCGAGCAGTTCTTC. Encoded protein: CASSLGSGAYPEQFF.

The rearrangement joins TRBV19 to TRBJ2-5, with 8 bases lining up with TRBD1. V lost 5 bases and J lost 4; bases outside the gene matches: 9. CDR1 is LNHDA, CDR2 SQIVND, per germline (reference sequence). The CDR3 consists of 15 residues. The CDR3 protein is CASSPQGARRETQYF. DNA for the CDR3: TGTGCCAGTAGTCCCCAGGGGGCGCGGAGAGAGACCCAGTACTTC.

The chain has TRBV19 and TRBJ2-2; D is undetermined. This CDR3 is built from 12 residues. Germline values: CDR1 LNHDA, CDR2 SQIVND (reference sequence). Trimming shortened V by 1 base and J by 7 bases, and 4 bases separated the two germline ends. For the CDR3, the DNA is TGTGCCAGTAGTATAGCAGTCGGGGAGCTGTTTTTT. Translating gives CASSIAVGELFF.

CDR3 coding DNA: TGTGCCAGTACCACCCGGGACAGCCATGAAAAACTGTTTTTT. Translation gives CASTTRDSHEKLFF. The chain joins TRBV19 to TRBJ1-4; 7 bases are shared with TRBD1. V lost 7 bases to trimming and J lost 6 bases; unmatched junction nucleotides: 8. The CDR3 consists of 14 residues. Per germline, CDR1 LNHDA and CDR2 SQIVND (reference sequence). The whole variable domain, remainder taken from reference TRBV19 and TRBJ1-4, is DGGITQSPKYLFRKEGQNVTLSCEQNLNHDAMYWYRQDPGQGLRLIYYSQIVNDFQKGDIAEGYSVSREKKESFPLTVTSAQKNPTAFYLCASTTRDSHEKLFFGSGTQLSVL.

J is TRBJ2-2 and V is TRBV7-3; TRBD2 agrees at 11 bases. CDR3 size: 16 residues. In germline, CDR1 is SGHTA, CDR2 FQGTGA. With 5 bases clipped from V and 1 base from J, the junction kept 3 bases outside the gene matches. Here the CDR3 reads CASSTTSGGNTGELFF. CDR3 nucleotides: TGTGCCAGCAGCACCACTAGCGGGGGGAACACCGGGGAGCTGTTTTTT.

The chain carries TRBV14 and TRBJ2-7; TRBD1 agrees at 7 bases. V lost 1 base to trimming and J lost 2 bases; unmatched junction nucleotides: 2. The CDR3 runs 14 residues. CDR1 and CDR2 (germline): SGHDN, FVKESK. CDR3 loop: CASSQGQGTYEQYV. CDR3 DNA: TGTGCCAGCAGCCAAGGACAGGGAACCTACGAGCAGTACGTC.

The chain joins TRBV7-6 to TRBJ2-1; a weak D match, TRBD1 (6 bases). This CDR3 is built from 12 residues. The V end was cut by 6 bases, the J end by 15 bases, with 18 bases between. Looked up from germline, CDR1 is SGHVS and CDR2 is FNYEAQ. This chain's CDR3 is CASRDEGQTLFF. DNA of the CDR3: TGTGCCAGCAGGGACGAAGGACAGACACTGTTCTTC.

This sequence joins TRBV3-1 (or the pseudogene TRBV3-2) and TRBJ1-3; D not resolved. The CDR3 loop spans 16 amino acids. Germline V gene data show CDR1 as LGHDT and CDR2 as YNNKEL (reference sequence). The V and J ends lost 1 base and 0 bases respectively, with 10 bases between them. CDR3: CASSQGPRLSGNTIYF. The CDR3 nucleotides read TGTGCCAGCAGCCAAGGTCCGAGGCTCTCTGGAAACACCATATATTTT.

This clone has just one count. The V and J genes are TRBV6-5 and TRBJ1-2, with 7 nucleotides matching TRBD1. The V gene end was trimmed by 6 bases and the J gene end by 4 bases; junction bases not matched to a gene: 5. This CDR3 has 13 amino acids. The germline CDR1 and CDR2 sequences are MNHEY and SVGAGI. CDR3 amino acids: CASSQGTAYGYTF. The CDR3 region has the DNA TGTGCCAGCAGCCAAGGGACAGCCTATGGCTACACCTTC.

The genes are TRBV5-1 and TRBJ1-3; D ambiguous. The length of the CDR3 is 13 residues. Trimming removed 2 bases from V and 9 bases from J, with 12 bases in between. The germline V gene has CDR1 SGHRS and CDR2 YFSETQ. CDR3 in amino acids: CASSFGNEGTIYF. The CDR3 DNA reads TGCGCCAGCAGCTTCGGGAACGAGGGCACCATATATTTT.

The rearrangement uses TRBV14 and TRBJ1-2, with 11 positions matching TRBD1. This CDR3 spans 18 amino acids. Germline assignment: CDR1 SGHDN and CDR2 FVKESK. V gave up 4 bases and J gave up 3 bases; unmatched junction bases: 13. CDR3: CASSLALDRGRWDYGYTF. The CDR3 nucleotides are TGTGCCAGCAGCCTGGCCCTGGACAGGGGGCGATGGGACTATGGCTACACCTTC.

The V gene is TRBV18, the J gene TRBJ2-1; possible D gene TRBD2, 6 bases. Deletions cut 5 bases from V and 5 bases from J, with 10 bases between. The germline V gene encodes CDR1 KGHSH and CDR2 LQKENI. This CDR3 contains 13 residues. The CDR3 sequence is CASSGGANNEQFF. The CDR3 DNA reads TGTGCCAGCTCAGGCGGGGCAAACAATGAGCAGTTCTTC.

The rearrangement links TRBV5-4 to TRBJ2-2; D not certain. The V end was cut by 3 bases, the J end by 4 bases, with 16 bases between. CDR1 and CDR2 (germline): SGHNT, YYREEE (reference sequence). The CDR3 length is 16 residues. The CDR3 sequence is CASSSEIPGTTGELFF. CDR3 in DNA: TGTGCCAGCAGCTCCGAAATTCCAGGAACCACCGGGGAGCTGTTTTTT. Full variable domain (missing parts from reference TRBV5-4 and TRBJ2-2): ETGVTQSPTHLIKTRGQQVTLRCSSQSGHNTVSWYQQALGQGPQFIFQYYREEENGRGNFPPRFSGLQFPNYSSELNVNALELDDSALYLCASSSEIPGTTGELFFGEGSRLTVL.

The J gene is TRBJ2-1, the V gene TRBV7-6; TRBD2 aligns across 14 bases. The CDR3 totals 16 residues. The V segment lost 4 bases and the J segment 5 bases; nucleotides outside the gene matches: 4. Germline loops: CDR1 SGHVS, CDR2 FNYEAQ. The CDR3 DNA reads as TGTGCCAGCAGCTCGAGGACTAGCGGGGGGCACAATGAGCAGTTCTTC. This codes for CASSSRTSGGHNEQFF.